This entry lists 2 T cell receptor beta chains sequenced from one sample in a study of control samples from healthy donors and cancer patients. Sequencing used immunoSEQ multiplex PCR; TCRdb keeps in-frame clones, though not all of them. Of approximately 70,000 clones listed, nearly 85% are singletons. The sequencing input was blood. These receptors were collected from a man aged 55-75 years in good health.

The chain employs TRBV15 and TRBJ1-5; 7 nucleotides agree with TRBD1. This CDR3 is built from 16 residues. CDR1 is LNHNV, CDR2 YYDKDF, per germline (reference sequence). Unmatched junction bases numbered 6, after V lost 4 bases and J lost 0 bases. CDR3 in DNA: TGTGCCACCAGCACGGGACAGCTAAATAGCAATCAGCCCCAGCATTTT. Residues: CATSTGQLNSNQPQHF.

The CDR3 region is CASSPGTSGYEQYF. The CDR3 DNA reads as TGCGCCAGCAGCCCAGGGACTAGCGGTTACGAGCAGTACTTC. The V call is TRBV5-1, the J call TRBJ2-7; the match to TRBD2 covers 11 bases. The CDR3 is 14 residues long. V trimming: 4 bases; J trimming: 4 bases; junction bases outside the gene matches: 4. Per germline, CDR1 SGHRS and CDR2 YFSETQ.